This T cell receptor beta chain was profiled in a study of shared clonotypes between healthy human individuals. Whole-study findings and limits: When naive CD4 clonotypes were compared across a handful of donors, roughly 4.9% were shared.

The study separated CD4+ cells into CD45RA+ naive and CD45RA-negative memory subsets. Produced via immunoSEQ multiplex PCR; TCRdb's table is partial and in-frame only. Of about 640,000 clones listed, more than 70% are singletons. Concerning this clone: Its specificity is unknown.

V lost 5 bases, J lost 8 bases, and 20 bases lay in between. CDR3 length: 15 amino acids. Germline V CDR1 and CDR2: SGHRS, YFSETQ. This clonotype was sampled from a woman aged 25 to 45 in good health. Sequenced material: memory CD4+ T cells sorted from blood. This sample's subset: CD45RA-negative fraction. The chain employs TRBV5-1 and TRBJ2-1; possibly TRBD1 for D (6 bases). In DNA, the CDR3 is TGCGCCAGCAGTACAGGACAGTCCACCTTCGATGAGCAGTTCTTC. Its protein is CASSTGQSTFDEQFF. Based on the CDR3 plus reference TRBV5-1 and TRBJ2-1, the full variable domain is KAGVTQTPRYLIKTRGQQVTLSCSPISGHRSVSWYQQTPGQGLQFLFEYFSETQRNKGNFPGRFSGRQFSNSRSEMNVSTLELGDSALYLCASSTGQSTFDEQFFGPGTRLTVL.